These 7 T cell receptor beta chains came from one sample sequenced in a study of blood T cells in healthy people across ages. The authors ran a second PCR of 7 to 11 cycles using a sample-barcoded 5' primer and a J-beta primer mix. One entry per CDR3 protein results from TCRdb running MiXCR on the 5' RACE reads. The profile shows about 1.4 million distinct CDR3 sequences, almost 60% of them singletons. The sample comprised blood. Source of these receptors: a man between 18 and 29 years old in good health.

This clonotype was counted between two and nine times. The V call is TRBV4-2, the J call TRBJ1-6, with D unresolved. V was trimmed by 0 bases and J by 0 bases, leaving 12 bases between them. Germline V lookup: CDR1 LGHNA, CDR2 YNFKEQ. This CDR3 comprises 18 residues. For the CDR3, the DNA is TGTGCCAGCAGCCAAGAAGGCCAAAGCGGCTCCTATAATTCACCCCTCCACTTT. It codes for CASSQEGQSGSYNSPLHF.

This sequence joins TRBV4-1 and TRBJ2-7, with TRBD2 matching over 12 bases. Per germline, CDR1 MGHRA and CDR2 YSYEKL. The CDR3 is 18 residues long. Trimming cost V 6 bases and J 4 bases; bases outside gene matches: 16. The CDR3 nucleotides read TGCGCCAGCAGTCCTTCAAGACTAGCGGGGGTTCGAGGGTACGAGCAGTACTTC. Amino acid sequence: CASSPSRLAGVRGYEQYF.

The V and J genes are TRBV3-1 and TRBJ2-2; unclear D gene. Trimming removed 0 bases from V and 4 bases from J, with 9 bases in between. The CDR3 loop spans 15 amino acids. Germline loops: CDR1 LGHDT, CDR2 YNNKEL (reference sequence). This chain's CDR3 is CASSQDQPATGELFF. The CDR3 DNA is TGTGCCAGCAGCCAAGATCAACCCGCCACCGGGGAGCTGTTTTTT.

This clonotype occurred a few times. The chain uses TRBV7-6 and TRBJ2-7; a weak D match, TRBD2 (7 bases). V was shortened by 5 bases and J by 0 bases, with 17 bases between the two germline ends. CDR3 length: 16 amino acids. Germline CDR1 SGHVS, CDR2 FNYEAQ. CDR3 sequence: CASSPSGGGGSYEQYF. CDR3 DNA sequence: TGTGCCAGCAGCCCGTCCGGCGGGGGCGGCTCCTACGAGCAGTACTTC.

V gene TRBV5-5 combines with J gene TRBJ2-2; D may match TRBD1 or TRBD2 (6 bases each). CDR1 is SGHKS and CDR2 is YYEKEE in the germline V gene (reference sequence). The CDR3 length is 16 residues. Trimming removed 1 base at V and 3 bases at J, with 13 bases between. Here the CDR3 reads CASSLHPRGDTGELFF. For the CDR3, the DNA is TGTGCCAGCAGCTTGCACCCGAGGGGGGACACCGGGGAGCTGTTTTTT.

The CDR3 here is CASSGGQGTSEAFF. The CDR3 DNA reads TGCGCCAGCAGCGGCGGACAGGGGACTTCTGAAGCTTTCTTT. The chain joins TRBV5-1 to TRBJ1-1; 9 positions match TRBD1. The CDR3 is 14 residues long. Germline CDR1 SGHRS, CDR2 YFSETQ. V dropped 4 bases and J dropped 6; count of bases not matched to a gene: 7.

A few counts support this clonotype. The chain carries TRBV2 and TRBJ1-4; possibly TRBD1 for D (5 bases). There are 14 residues in the CDR3. From germline, CDR1 is SNHLY and CDR2 FYNNEI. V shed 4 bases and J shed 2 bases, with 8 bases lying between them. The CDR3 loop reads CASSGTRTNEKLFF. Here the CDR3 DNA reads TGTGCCAGCAGTGGGACACGGACTAATGAAAAACTGTTTTTT.